This is a list of T cell receptor beta chains from one sample in a study of cytomegalovirus exposure and HLA in healthy donors. Measured with immunoSEQ multiplex PCR; TCRdb has only the in-frame clones, and not every one. The sample carries around 200,000 clones, 79% recorded once. Sequencing was performed on PBMCs. The receptors were sampled from a woman aged 45-65 years in good health and CMV-seronegative. CDR3s include the opening cysteine and the closing phenylalanine or tryptophan. A D gene is named only where the DNA matches it firmly. Clone size is not always given. Where it is, it says once, few, many or a class for expanded clones.

TRBV6-1	.	.	TRBJ2-2	CASSDWENSRGGELFF	TGTGCCAGCAGTGATTGGGAGAATTCCCGGGGCGGGGAGCTGTTTTTT
TRBV9	TRBD2	.	TRBJ2-6	CASSGLAGVHSGANVLTF	TGTGCCAGCAGCGGTCTAGCGGGGGTCCACTCTGGGGCCAACGTCCTGACTTTC
TRBV4-3	TRBD1	once	TRBJ1-6	CASSQDRPGQPYYNSPLHF	TGCGCCAGCAGCCAAGATAGACCGGGACAGCCGTACTATAATTCACCCCTCCACTTT
TRBV18	TRBD1	.	TRBJ1-4	CASSPRLKAGTGNEKLFF	TGTGCCAGCTCACCAAGGTTAAAAGCCGGGACAGGAAATGAAAAACTGTTTTTT
TRBV27	.	.	TRBJ1-5	CASSLQVNQPQHF	TGTGCCAGCAGCCTACAGGTCAATCAGCCCCAGCATTTT
TRBV7-9	.	.	TRBJ1-2	CASTLDNPGGYTF	TGTGCCAGCACCTTAGACAATCCGGGGGGCTACACCTTC
TRBV6-6	TRBD2	.	TRBJ2-5	CASSPGTSDRETQYF	TGTGCCAGCAGTCCCGGGACTAGCGATCGAGAGACCCAGTACTTC
TRBV5-6	.	.	TRBJ2-7	CASSREGPGRYEQYF	TGTGCCAGCAGCCGCGAAGGGCCAGGGCGCTACGAGCAGTACTTC
TRBV6-6	.	.	TRBJ1-5	CASSQQGRGNQPQHF	TGTGCCAGCAGCCAACAGGGCCGGGGCAATCAGCCCCAGCATTTT
TRBV27	TRBD1	.	TRBJ2-7	CASGQGYEQYF	TGTGCCAGTGGACAGGGCTACGAGCAGTACTTC
TRBV6-1	.	.	TRBJ1-5	CASMEEPQPQHF	TGTGCCAGCATGGAGGAACCTCAGCCCCAGCATTTT
TRBV9	TRBD1	.	TRBJ2-7	CASSVGSWDSGHFNEQYF	TGTGCCAGCAGCGTAGGCTCGTGGGACAGCGGTCACTTCAACGAGCAGTACTTC
TRBV7-8	TRBD1	.	TRBJ1-6	CASSSGTDNSPLHF	TGTGCCAGCAGCTCCGGGACAGATAATTCACCCCTCCACTTT
TRBV6-5	.	.	TRBJ1-6	CASSTEGGASSPLHF	TGTGCCAGCAGCACCGAAGGGGGGGCCAGCTCACCCCTCCACTTT